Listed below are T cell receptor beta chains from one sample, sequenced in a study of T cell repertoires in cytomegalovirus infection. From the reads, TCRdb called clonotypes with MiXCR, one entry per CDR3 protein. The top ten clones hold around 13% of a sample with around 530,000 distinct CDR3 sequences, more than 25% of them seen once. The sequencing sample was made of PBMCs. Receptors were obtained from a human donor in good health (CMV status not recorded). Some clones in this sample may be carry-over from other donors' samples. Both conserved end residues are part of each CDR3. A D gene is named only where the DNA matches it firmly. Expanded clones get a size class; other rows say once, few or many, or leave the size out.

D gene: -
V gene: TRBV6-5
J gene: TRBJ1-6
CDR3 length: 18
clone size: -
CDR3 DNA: TGTGCCAGCAGCCGCGACAGGCCCCGAAGCTCCTATAATTCACCCCTCCACTTT
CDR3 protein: CASSRDRPRSSYNSPLHF

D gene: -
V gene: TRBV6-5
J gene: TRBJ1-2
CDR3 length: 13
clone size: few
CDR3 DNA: TGTGCCAGCAGCAACGGGTTGTCCTATGGCTACACCTTC
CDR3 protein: CASSNGLSYGYTF

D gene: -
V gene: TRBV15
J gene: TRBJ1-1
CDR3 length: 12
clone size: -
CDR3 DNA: TGTGCCACCAGCTCAGGAAGACTTGAAGCTTTCTTT
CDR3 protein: CATSSGRLEAFF

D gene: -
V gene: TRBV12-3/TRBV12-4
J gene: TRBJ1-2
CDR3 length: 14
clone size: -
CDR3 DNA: TGTGCCAGCAGTTTAGTAGGGGACCCCTATGGCTACACCTTC
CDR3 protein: CASSLVGDPYGYTF

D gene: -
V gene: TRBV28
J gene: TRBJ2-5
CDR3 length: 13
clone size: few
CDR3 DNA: TGTGCCAGCACCCCGGGGCCTTCAGGGACCCAGTACTTC
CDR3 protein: CASTPGPSGTQYF

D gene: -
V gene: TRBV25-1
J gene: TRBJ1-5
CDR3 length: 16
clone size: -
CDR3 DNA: TGTGCCAGCCAACTCTCCGGGGCAGGGCAAGATCAGCCCCAGCATTTT
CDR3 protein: CASQLSGAGQDQPQHF

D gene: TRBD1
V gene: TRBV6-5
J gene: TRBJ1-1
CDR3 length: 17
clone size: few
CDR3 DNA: TGTGCCAGCAGTTACCGTCCCGGGACAGAAATGAACACTGAAGCTTTCTTT
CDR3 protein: CASSYRPGTEMNTEAFF

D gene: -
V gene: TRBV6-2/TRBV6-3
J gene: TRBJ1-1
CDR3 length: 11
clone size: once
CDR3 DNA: TGTGCCAGCATTAAAGACACTGAAGCTTTCTTT
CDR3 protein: CASIKDTEAFF

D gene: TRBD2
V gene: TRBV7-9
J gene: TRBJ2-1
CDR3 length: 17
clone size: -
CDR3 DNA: TGTGCCAGCAGCTTGCCGATTAGCGGGAATACTTGGAATGAGCAGTTCTTC
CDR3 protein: CASSLPISGNTWNEQFF

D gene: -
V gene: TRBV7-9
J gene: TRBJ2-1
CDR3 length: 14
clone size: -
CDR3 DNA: TGTGCCAGCAGCGATAACAGGGCCCTCAATGAGCAGTTCTTC
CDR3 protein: CASSDNRALNEQFF

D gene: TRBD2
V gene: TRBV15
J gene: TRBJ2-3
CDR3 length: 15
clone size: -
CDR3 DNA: TGTGCCACCGACCCCGAAGGGAGGGCCACAGATACGCAGTATTTT
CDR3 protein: CATDPEGRATDTQYF

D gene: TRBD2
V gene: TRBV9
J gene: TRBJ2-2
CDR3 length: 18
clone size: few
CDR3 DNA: TGTGCCAGCAGCGTAGTCCCTAGCGGGAGGGTAAGAAGCGGGGAGCTGTTTTTT
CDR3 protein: CASSVVPSGRVRSGELFF

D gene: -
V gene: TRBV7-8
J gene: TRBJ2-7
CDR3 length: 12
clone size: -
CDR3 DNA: TGTGCCAGCAGCTTAACTAGGGTCGAGCAGTACTTC
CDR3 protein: CASSLTRVEQYF

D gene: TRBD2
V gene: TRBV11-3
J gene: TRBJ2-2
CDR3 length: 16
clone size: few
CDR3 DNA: TGTGCCAGCAGCCGGCGACTAGCGGGGGAGGCCGGGGAGCTGTTTTTT
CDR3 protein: CASSRRLAGEAGELFF

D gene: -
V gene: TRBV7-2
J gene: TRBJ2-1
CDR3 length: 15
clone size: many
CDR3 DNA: TGTGCCAGCAGCTTAAAGGCGGAGATTGGTGATGAGCAGTTCTTC
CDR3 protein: CASSLKAEIGDEQFF

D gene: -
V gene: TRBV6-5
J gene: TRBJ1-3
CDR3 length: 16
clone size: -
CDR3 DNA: TGTGCCAGCAGCCCCTCGGACAGCTGGCGTGGAAACTCCATATATTTT
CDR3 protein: CASSPSDSWRGNSIYF

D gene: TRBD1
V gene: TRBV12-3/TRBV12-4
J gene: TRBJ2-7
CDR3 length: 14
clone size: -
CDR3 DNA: TGTGCCAGCAGCCCGACAGGGACAACCTACGAGCAGTACTTC
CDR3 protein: CASSPTGTTYEQYF

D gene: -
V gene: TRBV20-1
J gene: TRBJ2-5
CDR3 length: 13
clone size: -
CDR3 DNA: TGCAGTGCTAGTGTTGCGGGACAAGAGACCCAGTACTTC
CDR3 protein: CSASVAGQETQYF

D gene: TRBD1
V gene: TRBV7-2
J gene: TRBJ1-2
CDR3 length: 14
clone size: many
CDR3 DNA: TGTGCCAGCAGCTTATTCGGACAGGGGTATGGCTACACCTTC
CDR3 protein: CASSLFGQGYGYTF

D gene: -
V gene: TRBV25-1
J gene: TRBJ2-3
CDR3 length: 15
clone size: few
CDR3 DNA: TGTGCCAGCAGTAAAATCCGCGGATACACAGATACGCAGTATTTT
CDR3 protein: CASSKIRGYTDTQYF

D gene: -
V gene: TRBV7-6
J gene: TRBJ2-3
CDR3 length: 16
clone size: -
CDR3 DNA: TGTGCCAGCAGCTATGGACAGTCGGGGTCCACAGATACGCAGTATTTT
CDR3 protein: CASSYGQSGSTDTQYF

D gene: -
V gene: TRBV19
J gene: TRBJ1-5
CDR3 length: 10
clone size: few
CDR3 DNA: TGTGCCAGCGGGGGCCAGCCCCAGCATTTT
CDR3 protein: CASGGQPQHF

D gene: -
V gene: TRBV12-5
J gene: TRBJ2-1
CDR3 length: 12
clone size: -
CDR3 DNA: TGTGCTAGTGGGGTGTCCTACAATGAGCAGTTCTTC
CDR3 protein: CASGVSYNEQFF

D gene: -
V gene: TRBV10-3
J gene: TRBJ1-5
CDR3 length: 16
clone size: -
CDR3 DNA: TGTGCCATCACCATCCGTGGAGGGAATAGCAATCAGCCCCAGCATTTT
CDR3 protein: CAITIRGGNSNQPQHF

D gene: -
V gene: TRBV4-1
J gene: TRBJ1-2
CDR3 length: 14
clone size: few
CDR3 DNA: TGCGCCAGCAGCCAGGGGACGGCGGATTATGGCTACACCTTC
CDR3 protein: CASSQGTADYGYTF

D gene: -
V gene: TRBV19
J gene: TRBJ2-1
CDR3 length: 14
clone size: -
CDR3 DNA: TGTGCCAGTAGTATCTCGCCCGCACAAACTGAGCAGTTCTTC
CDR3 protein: CASSISPAQTEQFF

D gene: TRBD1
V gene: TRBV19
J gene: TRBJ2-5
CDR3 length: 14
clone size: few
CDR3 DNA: TGTGCCAGTAGAGGGACAGGGTTCGGAGAGACCCAGTACTTC
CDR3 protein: CASRGTGFGETQYF

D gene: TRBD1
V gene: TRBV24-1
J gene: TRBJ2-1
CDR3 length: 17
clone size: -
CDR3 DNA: TGTGCCACCAGTGACCCGAAGACAGGGGGCGCGGGCGATGAGCAGTTCTTC
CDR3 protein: CATSDPKTGGAGDEQFF

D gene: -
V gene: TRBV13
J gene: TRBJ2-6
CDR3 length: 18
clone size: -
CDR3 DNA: TGTGCCAGCAGCTTAGGGGACCCCCCCCTCTCTGGGGCCAACGTCCTGACTTTC
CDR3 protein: CASSLGDPPLSGANVLTF

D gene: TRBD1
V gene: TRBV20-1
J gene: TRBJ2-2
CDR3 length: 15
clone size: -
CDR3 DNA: TGCAGTGCTCAAACGACAGGGGGCCACGCCGGGGAGCTGTTTTTT
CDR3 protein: CSAQTTGGHAGELFF

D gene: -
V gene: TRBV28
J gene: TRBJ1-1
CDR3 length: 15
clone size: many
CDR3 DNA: TGTGCCAGCAGCCCAAGGATCGGGATGAACACTGAAGCTTTCTTT
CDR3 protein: CASSPRIGMNTEAFF

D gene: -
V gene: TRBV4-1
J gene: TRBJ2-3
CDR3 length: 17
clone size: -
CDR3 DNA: TGCGCCAGCAGCCAAGATTACGGCTCCCAAGGCACAGATACGCAGTATTTT
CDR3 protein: CASSQDYGSQGTDTQYF

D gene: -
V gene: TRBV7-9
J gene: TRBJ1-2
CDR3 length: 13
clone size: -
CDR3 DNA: TGTGCCAGCAGCCCGGGCCCCGGTCGGGGCTACACCTTC
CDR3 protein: CASSPGPGRGYTF

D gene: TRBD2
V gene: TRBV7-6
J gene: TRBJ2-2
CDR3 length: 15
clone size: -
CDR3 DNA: TGTGCCAGCAGAGCGGGGAGCGCGAACACCGGGGAGCTGTTTTTT
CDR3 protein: CASRAGSANTGELFF

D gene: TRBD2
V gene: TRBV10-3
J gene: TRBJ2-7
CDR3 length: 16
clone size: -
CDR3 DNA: TGTGCCATCAGTGAGCTGGGCCGGACTAGCGTGTACGAGCAGTACTTC
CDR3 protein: CAISELGRTSVYEQYF

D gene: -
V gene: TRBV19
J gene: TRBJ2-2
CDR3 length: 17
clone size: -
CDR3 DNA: TGTGCCAGTAGTATTCATGGAACTAGCCCGAACACCGGGGAGCTGTTTTTT
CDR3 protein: CASSIHGTSPNTGELFF

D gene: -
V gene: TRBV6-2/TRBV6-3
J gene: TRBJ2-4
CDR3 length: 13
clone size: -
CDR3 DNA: TGTGCCAGCAGTGAATCTGGGCCCTACATTCAGTACTTC
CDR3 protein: CASSESGPYIQYF

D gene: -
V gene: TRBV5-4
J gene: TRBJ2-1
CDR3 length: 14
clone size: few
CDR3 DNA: TGTGCCAGCAGCTTGGGGGGAGAGGACAATGAGCAGTTCTTC
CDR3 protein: CASSLGGEDNEQFF

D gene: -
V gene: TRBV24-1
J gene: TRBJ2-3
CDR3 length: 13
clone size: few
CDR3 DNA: TGTGCCACAGCCGGCTTGAGAACAGATACGCAGTATTTT
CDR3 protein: CATAGLRTDTQYF

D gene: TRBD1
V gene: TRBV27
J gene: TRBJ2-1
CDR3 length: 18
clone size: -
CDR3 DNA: TGTGCCAGCAGCCGCCTTTCGGACAGGGGGGCCAATTACAATGAGCAGTTCTTC
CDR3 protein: CASSRLSDRGANYNEQFF

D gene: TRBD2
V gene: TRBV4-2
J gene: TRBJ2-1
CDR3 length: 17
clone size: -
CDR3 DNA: TGTGCCAGCAGCCAAGGGAGCGGGGCGAGCTCCTACAATGAGCAGTTCTTC
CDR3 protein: CASSQGSGASSYNEQFF

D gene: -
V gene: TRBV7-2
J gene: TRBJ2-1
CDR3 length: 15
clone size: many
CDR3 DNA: TGTGCCAGCAGCTTACGGCAGGGGGGCTACAATGAGCAGTTCTTC
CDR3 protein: CASSLRQGGYNEQFF

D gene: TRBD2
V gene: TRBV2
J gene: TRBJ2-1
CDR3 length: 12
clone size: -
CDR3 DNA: TGTGCCAGTCTGGGGACTAGAAATGAGCAGTTCTTC
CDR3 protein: CASLGTRNEQFF

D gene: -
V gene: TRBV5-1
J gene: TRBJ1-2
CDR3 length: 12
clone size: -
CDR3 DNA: TGCGCCAGCAGAGGGCCGGAAGATGGCTACACCTTC
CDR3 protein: CASRGPEDGYTF

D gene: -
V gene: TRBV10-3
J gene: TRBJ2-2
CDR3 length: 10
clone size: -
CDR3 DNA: TGTGCCAATTACACCGGGGAGCTGTTTTTT
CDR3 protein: CANYTGELFF